The 20 T cell receptor beta chains listed next were all sequenced from one sample in a study of human T cells and chemical hapten exposure. TCRdb re-called the RACE reads through MiXCR, storing one row per CDR3 protein. The data hold some 74,000 distinct CDR3 sequences, with over 10% observed a single time. The time point is: patch test 3, about 24 weeks after DPC sensitization. Treatment reported: therapeutic diphenylcyclopropenone sensitization with weekly scalp DPC. The input for sequencing was whole blood, taken in connection with sensitization to the hapten diphenylcyclopropenone (DPC). These receptors came from a woman aged 45 to 65 with alopecia areata. Some clones in this sample may be carry-over from other donors' samples.

As for this clonotype: A much larger clone is a single base away; this may be a read error. The rearrangement links TRBV29-1 to TRBJ2-1, with TRBD2 matching 11 bases. The CDR3 covers 15 residues. Germline CDR1 reads SQVTM; CDR2 reads ANQGSEA. CDR3 protein: CSARTSGSSYSEQFF. In nucleotides, the CDR3 is TGCAGCGCAAGAACTAGCGGGAGCTCCTACAGTGAGCAGTTCTTC.

This clonotype was counted a few times. The V and J genes are TRBV21-1 and TRBJ1-3. TRBV21-1 is an annotated pseudogene. This CDR3 comprises 16 residues. The CDR3 region is CASSMRKADSGNTIYF. CDR3 in DNA: TGTGCCAGCAGCATGAGGAAGGCCGACTCTGGAAACACCATATATTTT.

This clonotype occurred a few times. The CDR3 protein is CASSHLNPEDGYTF. The CDR3 nucleotides are TGTGCCAGCAGCCATCTCAACCCCGAGGACGGCTACACCTTC. The chain has TRBV14 and TRBJ1-2; D call uncertain. Germline assignment: CDR1 SGHDN and CDR2 FVKESK. Trimming stripped 3 bases from V and 8 bases from J, with 16 bases between. The CDR3 runs 14 residues. Together with reference TRBV14 and TRBJ1-2, the CDR3 gives the full variable domain: EAGVTQFPSHSVIEKGQTVTLRCDPISGHDNLYWYRRVMGKEIKFLLHFVKESKQDESGMPNNRFLAERTGGTYSTLKVQPAELEDSGVYFCASSHLNPEDGYTFGSGTRLTVV.

This clonotype was found a few times. This rearrangement joins TRBV10-3 to TRBJ1-4, with 11 bases that match TRBD1. Per the germline V gene, CDR1 is ENHRY and CDR2 is SYGVKD. The CDR3 is 17 amino acids. J gave up 8 bases and V 10 bases, and 18 bases lay outside the gene matches. The CDR3 DNA follows: TGTGCCACCAGGAGAGGACAGGGGGCGGACGGAGGCGAAAAACTGTTTTTT. This codes for CATRRGQGADGGEKLFF.

This clonotype was seen ten or more times. The J gene is TRBJ2-5, the V gene TRBV18; 10 bases are shared with TRBD1. The junction had 7 bases not matched to a gene; V was cut back by 1 base and J by 2 bases. The CDR3 is made up of 17 amino acids. Per the germline V gene, CDR1 is KGHSH and CDR2 is LQKENI. The CDR3 sequence: CASSPLPGQGIQETQYF. The CDR3 DNA reads TGTGCCAGCTCACCACTACCGGGACAGGGGATACAAGAGACCCAGTACTTC.

This clonotype has at least ten counts. The gene calls are TRBV28 and TRBJ1-6, with TRBD1 as a possible D gene (5 bases). Looked up from germline, CDR1 is MDHEN and CDR2 is SYDVKM. The V and J ends lost 5 bases and 5 bases respectively, with 10 bases between them. The CDR3 runs to 14 residues. CDR3 region: CASSPGGDNSPLHF. CDR3 in DNA: TGTGCCAGCAGTCCGGGAGGGGATAATTCACCCCTCCACTTT.

There are a few counts of this clonotype. This chain uses TRBV28 with TRBJ2-1; D gene unclear. CDR1 is MDHEN and CDR2 is SYDVKM in the germline V gene. The ends were cut back, 3 bases at V and 7 bases at J, with 4 bases in the middle. The CDR3 sequence is 11 residues long. The CDR3 coding sequence is TGTGCCAGCAGTTTGAGGAATGAGCAGTTCTTC. Its protein product is CASSLRNEQFF.

This clonotype was detected ten times or more. The chain has TRBV6-2 or TRBV6-3 and TRBJ2-4; 7 nucleotides align to TRBD2. J gave up 6 bases and V 1 base, and 3 bases lay outside the gene matches. CDR3 size: 14 residues. CDR1 and CDR2 (germline): MNHEY, SVGEGT. CDR3 amino acids: CASSYLAGGNIQYF. The CDR3 nucleotides are TGTGCCAGCAGTTACTTAGCGGGCGGAAACATTCAGTACTTC.

This clonotype was counted a few times. The rearrangement uses TRBV7-9 and TRBJ2-5, with D possibly TRBD1 on 5 matching bases. Germline V lookup: CDR1 SEHNR, CDR2 FQNEAQ (reference sequence). Trimming took 2 bases from V and 5 from J, leaving 12 bases between them. The CDR3 sequence is 14 residues long. CDR3 amino acids: CASSLSQGLETQYF. The CDR3 DNA follows: TGTGCCAGCAGCTTAAGTCAGGGATTGGAGACCCAGTACTTC.

The table lists this clonotype with many counts. At one end, the junction sequence differs from germline, possibly due to a read error. The chain uses TRBV7-7 and TRBJ2-2, with D perhaps matching TRBD1 (6 bases). CDR3 length equals 15 residues. Germline V gene data show CDR1 as SSHAT and CDR2 as FNYEAQ (reference sequence). The CDR3 loop is CASSPLGAGTGELFF. The CDR3 DNA reads as TGTGCTAGCAGCCCACTGGGGGCCGGCACCGGGGAGCTGTTTTTT.

Many counts were recorded for this clonotype. The rearrangement links TRBV29-1 to TRBJ1-1; TRBD1 aligns across 7 bases. CDR1 SQVTM and CDR2 ANQGSEA come from the germline V gene. After removal of 2 bases from V and 3 bases from J, the junction contained 3 bases not matched to a gene. This CDR3 is 13 amino acids long. CDR3 sequence reads: CSVERGQDTEAFF. Written as DNA, the CDR3 is TGCAGCGTTGAAAGAGGACAGGACACTGAAGCTTTCTTT.

The J gene is TRBJ1-2, the V gene TRBV20-1; D is uncertain. This CDR3 comprises 15 residues. CDR1 and CDR2 (germline): DFQATT, SNEGSKA (reference sequence). The V gene lost 0 bases and the J gene lost 3 bases, with 14 bases spanning the gap. The CDR3 DNA follows: TGCAGTGCTAGAGATCTCCGGGGTGCGGACTATGGCTACACCTTC. As protein: CSARDLRGADYGYTF.

This clonotype has only a few counts. The chain links TRBV5-5 to TRBJ2-7; D remains ambiguous. Trimming took off 0 bases at V and 0 bases at J, with 19 bases between the two ends. The CDR3 is 18 residues long. Germline CDR1 SGHKS, CDR2 YYEKEE (reference sequence). The DNA of the CDR3 is TGTGCCAGCAGCTTGGGAACGGCGGCGGCGTGGGTCTCCTACGAGCAGTACTTC. Residues: CASSLGTAAAWVSYEQYF.

This clonotype was counted many times. V and J are TRBV5-1 and TRBJ1-5, with unresolved D. The germline V gene encodes CDR1 SGHRS and CDR2 YFSETQ. The CDR3 extends over 13 amino acids. V shed 0 bases and J shed 5 bases, with 6 bases lying between them. CDR3 nucleotide sequence: TGCGCCAGCAGCTTGGGGCAGGATCAGCCCCAGCATTTT. It is translated as CASSLGQDQPQHF.

In its sample, this clonotype was seen many times. The V and J genes are TRBV5-1 and TRBJ2-4, with 7 bases aligning to TRBD2. The junction had 5 bases not matched to a gene; V was cut back by 4 bases and J by 7 bases. The CDR3 sequence is 13 residues long. Germline CDR1 SGHRS, CDR2 YFSETQ. The CDR3 DNA reads TGCGCCAGCAGCACCGGGACTATGAACATTCAGTACTTC. Protein product: CASSTGTMNIQYF.

The chain joins TRBV9 to TRBJ2-3; no definite D call. The CDR3 totals 13 residues. The V end lost 0 bases, the J end lost 1 base, and 3 bases lay between the germline ends. The germline CDR1 and CDR2 sequences are SGDLS and YYNGEE. CDR3 residues: CASSVAGTDTQYF. CDR3 DNA: TGTGCCAGCAGCGTAGCAGGCACAGATACGCAGTATTTT.

In its sample, this clonotype was seen many times. The gene calls are TRBV30 and TRBJ1-1; D unresolved. Germline values: CDR1 GTSNPN, CDR2 SVGIG (reference sequence). V lost 3 bases and J lost 3, with 14 bases in between. There are 14 residues in the CDR3. The CDR3 loop reads CAWSAPPGDTEAFF. Here the CDR3 DNA reads TGTGCCTGGAGCGCTCCACCTGGGGACACTGAAGCTTTCTTT. Together with reference TRBV30 and TRBJ1-1, the CDR3 gives the full variable domain: SQTIHQWPATLVQPVGSPLSLECTVEGTSNPNLYWYRQAAGRGLQLLFYSVGIGQISSEVPQNLSASRPQDRQFILSSKKLLLSDSGFYLCAWSAPPGDTEAFFGQGTRLTVV.

The table lists this clonotype with many counts. This chain joins TRBV15 and TRBJ2-3; TRBD1 aligns across 7 bases. The V gene's germline CDR1 is LNHNV and CDR2 YYDKDF (reference sequence). After removal of 1 base from V and 3 bases from J, the junction contained 7 bases not matched to a gene. The CDR3 covers 16 residues. In DNA form, the CDR3 reads TGTGCCACCAGCAGAGCCGGGACAGAGAATACAGATACGCAGTATTTT. Protein: CATSRAGTENTDTQYF.

The CDR3: CSAQGTGTGNTIYF. The DNA of the CDR3 is TGCAGTGCTCAAGGGACAGGGACTGGAAACACCATATATTTT. The chain combines TRBV20-1 with TRBJ1-3; TRBD1 matches 9 bases. The CDR3 covers 14 residues. Germline-derived CDR1 and CDR2 are DFQATT and SNEGSKA (reference sequence). V shed 5 bases, J shed 2 bases, and the junction held 4 bases outside the gene matches.

This clonotype was detected many times. V and J are TRBV4-2 and TRBJ2-1; 8 bases map to TRBD2. Germline CDR1 and CDR2: LGHNA and YNFKEQ. The junction had 5 bases not matched to a gene; V was cut back by 0 bases and J by 4 bases. The CDR3 extends over 16 amino acids. The CDR3 here is CASSQDRSGSYNEQFF. The CDR3 nucleotides read TGTGCCAGCAGCCAAGATCGAAGCGGGAGTTACAATGAGCAGTTCTTC.